The present TCR beta chain was sequenced within a study of blood T cells in healthy people across ages. Notes on the study in general: Bulk PBMC profiling left naive and antigen-experienced comparisons inconclusive.

With a J-beta primer mix and a sample-barcoded 5' primer, a second PCR ran 7 to 11 cycles. Each cDNA molecule carried a tag from a template-switch adaptor that contained 12 random nucleotides. TCRdb reprocessed the 5' RACE reads via MiXCR and lists one record per CDR3 protein. This table has 900,000 to 950,000 distinct CDR3 sequences, approximately 32% appearing once. This clonotype was found a few times. Its target is not known. CDR1 and CDR2 from the germline V gene are MDHEN and SYDVKM. J gave up 7 bases and V 3 bases, and 7 bases lay outside the gene matches. The CDR3 spans 14 residues. This sample was also put to use in a study of T cells of mothers and their children.

The J gene is TRBJ1-2, the V gene TRBV28; the match to TRBD1 covers 8 bases. This clonotype originated in a middle-aged woman in good health. Sequencing input: blood. The chain's CDR3 is CASSLTGARGGYTF. For the CDR3, the DNA is TGTGCCAGCAGTTTGACAGGGGCTCGTGGTGGCTACACCTTC.